Considering frequency, the clone carrying this T cell receptor beta chain is medium-sized. Its antigen is not identified. The CDR3 covers 14 residues. Looked up from germline, CDR1 is SSHAT and CDR2 is FNYEAQ (reference sequence). The data are from a study of CXCR3-negative and CXCR3-positive naive CD8 T cells. Study-wide points: More hydrophobic TRB CDR3s were found in CXCR3-positive naive cells than in CXCR3-negative naive cells.

Researchers reported sorting every CD8+ T cell subset in triplicate, 330,000 or so cells per sort. With UMI labels, 5' RACE was used to prepare the TRB cDNA libraries. TCRdb reprocessed the 5' RACE reads, with one entry per CDR3 protein and no DNA. The data include fewer than 80,000 distinct CDR3 sequences; the top ten clones carry about 4.5%. The sample consisted of naive CXCR3- CD8+ T cells from blood. Sample subset: CD45RO-CCR7+CD27+CD95- naive CD8+ T cells lacking CXCR3 (TNR3-). The chain carries TRBV7-7 and TRBJ2-5; checking the TCRdb D call of TRBD2 is not possible without DNA. This TCR derives from a human donor in good health. Some clones in this sample may be carry-over from other donors' samples. CDR3 region: CASSEEGWGETQYF.